The 23 T cell receptor beta chains given below trace back to one sample, sequenced in a study of cytomegalovirus exposure and HLA in healthy donors. Amplification used 60 Vbeta primers and 13 Jbeta primers. Libraries were prepared by immunoSEQ multiplex PCR; TCRdb keeps only in-frame clonotypes and omits some of them. The data show 200,000 to 250,000 clones, with about 89% seen just once and about 1% held by the top ten. Sequencing input: PBMCs. The source of these receptors is a woman between 18 and 29 years old in good health and CMV-seronegative.

This chain connects TRBV7-9 to TRBJ1-5; perhaps TRBD1 as D (5 bases). The length of the CDR3 is 17 residues. The ends were cut back, 6 bases at V and 0 bases at J, with 18 bases in the middle. CDR1 and CDR2 (germline): SEHNR, FQNEAQ (reference sequence). The DNA for the CDR3 is TGTGCCAGCAGTCAAAGCACCGGGACTTATAGCAATCAGCCCCAGCATTTT. Amino acids: CASSQSTGTYSNQPQHF.

For this clone: The germline gene is not matched at one end of the junction; a read error may be the cause. The chain employs TRBV5-5 and TRBJ2-5; no clear D gene. CDR3 length: 11 amino acids. Germline lookup yields CDR1 SGHKS and CDR2 YYEKEE (reference sequence). As DNA, the CDR3 is TGTGCCAGCAGCTTAGAAGCGACGGCAGACTTC. It translates to CASSLEATADF. The variable domain in full, with the rest retrieved from reference TRBV5-5 and TRBJ2-5, is DAGVTQSPTHLIKTRGQQVTLRCSPISGHKSVSWYQQVLGQGPQFIFQYYEKEERGRGNFPDRFSARQFPNYSSELNVNALLLGDSALYLCASSLEATADFGPGTRLLVL.

The CDR3 is CASQRQGNSPLHF. The CDR3, as DNA: TGTGCCAGCCAAAGGCAGGGAAATTCACCCCTCCACTTT. The genes are TRBV7-9 and TRBJ1-6; D might be TRBD1 (5 bases). Germline V CDR1 and CDR2: SEHNR, FQNEAQ (reference sequence). Deletions cut 8 bases from V and 7 bases from J, with 12 bases between. The CDR3 covers 13 residues.

The genes are TRBV7-9 and TRBJ1-1; no reliable D call. CDR3 length: 13 residues. Germline assignment: CDR1 SEHNR and CDR2 FQNEAQ (reference sequence). The V end lost 3 bases, the J end lost 4 bases, and 9 bases lay between the germline ends. DNA for the CDR3: TGTGCCAGCAGCTTCGGAACGGGCACTGAAGCTTTCTTT. Its protein product is CASSFGTGTEAFF.

The V gene is TRBV4-2, the J gene TRBJ2-7, with TRBD2 identical over 10 bases. The CDR3 is 17 residues long. Trimming at V came to 1 base and at J to 3 bases, leaving 9 bases not matched to a gene. Germline assignment: CDR1 LGHNA and CDR2 YNFKEQ. The CDR3: CASSQAAGLAGVYEQYF. CDR3 coding DNA: TGTGCCAGCAGCCAAGCCGCGGGGCTAGCGGGAGTCTACGAGCAGTACTTC.

V is TRBV15 and J is TRBJ2-7, with a possible D match to TRBD1 (6 bases). Germline CDR1 and CDR2: LNHNV and YYDKDF (reference sequence). This CDR3 has 13 residues. Trimming stripped 1 base from V and 5 bases from J, with 9 bases between. Written as DNA, the CDR3 is TGTGCCACCAGCAGAGCAGGGGTCCACGAGCAGTACTTC. It yields the protein CATSRAGVHEQYF.

This chain uses TRBV7-2 with TRBJ2-5; D perhaps matches TRBD1 (5 bases). The CDR3 runs 14 residues. V was cut by 0 bases and J by 5 bases, with 10 bases left in between. Germline lookup yields CDR1 SGHTA and CDR2 FQGNSA. CDR3 coding DNA: TGTGCCAGCAGCTTAGCAAGGGGCAGGGAGACCCAGTACTTC. Residues: CASSLARGRETQYF.

The count of this clone is one. The chain carries TRBV9 and TRBJ1-6; no definite D call. The V and J ends lost 3 bases and 14 bases respectively, with 18 bases between them. The V gene's germline CDR1 is SGDLS and CDR2 YYNGEE. This CDR3 region has 14 residues. Here the CDR3 reads CASSGQEGGISLHF. The CDR3 nucleotides are TGTGCCAGCAGCGGCCAGGAGGGTGGAATATCCCTCCACTTT. The variable domain in full, with the rest retrieved from reference TRBV9 and TRBJ1-6, is DSGVTQTPKHLITATGQRVTLRCSPRSGDLSVYWYQQSLDQGLQFLIQYYNGEERAKGNILERFSAQQFPDLHSELNLSSLELGDSALYFCASSGQEGGISLHFGNGTRLTVT.

This clone has just one count. The chain is built from TRBV7-9 and TRBJ2-7; D gene unclear. Germline V gene sequence: CDR1 SEHNR, CDR2 FQNEAQ (reference sequence). The CDR3 spans 13 residues. Trimming left V 2 bases short and J 1 base short, with 6 bases between. The CDR3 here is CASSLFISYEQYF. DNA of the CDR3: TGTGCCAGCAGCTTATTTATTTCCTACGAGCAGTACTTC.

This sequence joins TRBV4-3 and TRBJ2-5; D is ambiguous. Trimming cost V 1 base and J 0 bases, with 6 bases left between them. Germline loops: CDR1 LGHNA, CDR2 YSLEER. The CDR3 sequence is 14 residues long. Written as DNA, the CDR3 is TGCGCCAGCAGCCAAGTGCGGAACCAAGAGACCCAGTACTTC. Encoded protein: CASSQVRNQETQYF.

A few counts support this clone. V gene TRBV27 combines with J gene TRBJ2-7; 9 nucleotides align to TRBD1. Germline lookup yields CDR1 MNHEY and CDR2 SMNVEV (reference sequence). V was clipped by 2 bases and J by 5 bases; unmatched bases: 10. The length of the CDR3 is 16 residues. The CDR3 region has the DNA TGTGCCAGCAGTTTAAGAAGGGGGACAGGGCTGCACGAGCAGTACTTC. Translated, it gives CASSLRRGTGLHEQYF.

The chain is built from TRBV19 and TRBJ2-3; tentative D call: TRBD2 (6 bases). Trimming took off 5 bases at V and 1 base at J, with 10 bases between the two ends. This CDR3 is built from 14 residues. CDR1 and CDR2 (germline): LNHDA, SQIVND (reference sequence). CDR3 nucleotide sequence: TGTGCCAGTAGTCTTTCGGGGGGCACAGATACGCAGTATTTT. Protein product: CASSLSGGTDTQYF.

This rearrangement joins TRBV18 to TRBJ2-1, with 9 bases fitting TRBD1. The ends lost 4 bases at V and 3 bases at J; junction bases unmatched: 1. In germline, CDR1 is KGHSH, CDR2 LQKENI. This CDR3 has 14 amino acids. CDR3 residues: CASSQTGGYNEQFF. The CDR3 DNA reads TGTGCCAGCTCACAGACAGGGGGCTACAATGAGCAGTTCTTC.

This chain joins TRBV2 and TRBJ2-7; 9 bases fit TRBD1. Trimming removed 7 bases from V and 2 bases from J; junction bases left unmatched: 9. The V gene's germline CDR1 is SNHLY and CDR2 FYNNEI. The CDR3 has 15 amino acids. For the CDR3, the DNA is TGTGCCAGCACCCAACCCGGGACAGGGACCTACGAGCAGTACTTC. It is translated as CASTQPGTGTYEQYF.

The V call is TRBV27, the J call TRBJ2-6, with D hard to call. Germline CDR1 and CDR2: MNHEY and SMNVEV (reference sequence). V lost 3 bases and J lost 0, with 9 bases in between. This CDR3 spans 16 amino acids. This chain's CDR3 is CASSFLETSGANVLTF. CDR3 DNA sequence: TGTGCCAGCAGTTTTCTGGAGACCTCTGGGGCCAACGTCCTGACTTTC.

This chain uses TRBV15 with TRBJ2-5; D might be TRBD1 (6 bases). The CDR3 is 15 residues long. Germline CDR1 and CDR2: LNHNV and YYDKDF (reference sequence). Trimming pared 0 bases from V and 5 bases from J, leaving 13 bases between. The CDR3 DNA follows: TGTGCCACCAGCAGAGATAAGGACAGCTCTGAGACCCAGTACTTC. Its translation: CATSRDKDSSETQYF.

CDR3 bases: TGCGCCAGCAGCCCGTTCGGGGGTGAGGATGAAGCTTTCTTT. Its translation: CASSPFGGEDEAFF. This rearrangement joins TRBV5-1 to TRBJ1-1; the D gene is possibly TRBD1 (5 bases). The V end lost 4 bases, the J end lost 7 bases, and 17 bases lay between the germline ends. The germline V gene has CDR1 SGHRS and CDR2 YFSETQ. The CDR3 contains 14 residues.

The J gene is TRBJ2-3, the V gene TRBV2, with TRBD1 matching 8 bases. Losses at the gene ends were 6 bases for V and 0 bases for J; bases not matched to a gene: 2. CDR3 length: 14 amino acids. Germline assignment: CDR1 SNHLY and CDR2 FYNNEI. As DNA, the CDR3 is TGTGCCAGCAGCGGACAGGGTAGCACAGATACGCAGTATTTT. Translation gives CASSGQGSTDTQYF.

This sequence joins TRBV6-6 and TRBJ1-3; D remains unclear. Per the germline V gene, CDR1 is MNHNY and CDR2 is SVGAGI (reference sequence). The V end lost 6 bases, the J end lost 4 bases, and 10 bases lay between the germline ends. There are 13 residues in the CDR3. The CDR3 here is CASRLPGGNTIYF. In nucleotides, the CDR3 is TGTGCCAGCAGACTACCCGGGGGAAACACCATATATTTT.

The rearrangement joins TRBV6-6 to TRBJ1-1; D is perhaps TRBD1 (6 bases). This CDR3 spans 16 amino acids. The V end lost 6 bases, the J end lost 7 bases, and 24 bases lay between the germline ends. CDR1 MNHNY and CDR2 SVGAGI come from the germline V gene (reference sequence). In DNA, the CDR3 is TGTGCCAGCAGACATACGACAGGCCCGGGCGGAAGTGAAGCTTTCTTT. It yields the protein CASRHTTGPGGSEAFF.

This chain links TRBV5-4 with TRBJ2-2, with D possibly matching TRBD1 (6 bases). The ends were cut back, 4 bases at V and 2 bases at J, with 15 bases in the middle. The CDR3 covers 16 residues. Germline-derived CDR1 and CDR2 are SGHNT and YYREEE (reference sequence). The CDR3 coding sequence is TGTGCCAGCAGCACCCGGACAGCCTTTAACACCGGGGAGCTGTTTTTT. Protein sequence: CASSTRTAFNTGELFF.

V and J are TRBV4-1 and TRBJ2-4; 9 nucleotides agree with TRBD1. Germline trimming cut 1 base from V and 4 bases from J; bases unmatched to any gene: 8. The CDR3 is 17 residues long. Germline CDR1 MGHRA, CDR2 YSYEKL. CDR3 nucleotides: TGCGCCAGCAGCCAAGGTCCCGGGACAGGGATAAAAAACATTCAGTACTTC. It specifies CASSQGPGTGIKNIQYF.

The chain recombines TRBV19 with TRBJ1-2; 10 nucleotides agree with TRBD1. Germline V gene sequence: CDR1 LNHDA, CDR2 SQIVND (reference sequence). Trimming took 9 bases from V and 4 from J; bases not matched to a gene: 11. There are 15 residues in the CDR3. CDR3 protein: CASLSPRTGGYGYTF. The DNA of the CDR3 is TGTGCCAGCCTATCCCCCCGGACAGGGGGCTATGGCTACACCTTC.